What follows are 29 T cell receptor beta chains derived from one specimen sequenced in a study of control samples from healthy donors and cancer patients. Data came from immunoSEQ multiplex PCR; TCRdb stores just in-frame clones and leaves some out. This table has about 160,000 clones, around 95% appearing once. Specimen: blood. These receptors came from a woman in her sixties in good health.

V gene TRBV13 combines with J gene TRBJ1-2; D call uncertain. Trimming removed 2 bases from V and 4 bases from J, with 17 bases in between. CDR1 is PRHDT, CDR2 FYEKMQ, per germline (reference sequence). This CDR3 has 16 amino acids. The CDR3 coding sequence is TGTGCCAGCAGCTTAAAGGAGTCCGAGGATTTCTATGGCTACACCTTC. Amino acid sequence: CASSLKESEDFYGYTF.

This sequence joins TRBV3-1 (or the pseudogene TRBV3-2) and TRBJ1-1; maybe TRBD1 (5 bases). This CDR3 spans 15 amino acids. In germline, CDR1 is LGHDT, CDR2 YNNKEL (reference sequence). Deletions cut 1 base from V and 6 bases from J, with 15 bases between. DNA of the CDR3: TGTGCCAGCAGCCAAGGGGGCGATCTTGAGGCTGAAGCTTTCTTT. Translating it yields CASSQGGDLEAEAFF.

The chain uses TRBV3-1 (or the pseudogene TRBV3-2) and TRBJ1-1; D call uncertain. This CDR3 is built from 14 residues. V was cut by 4 bases and J by 0 bases, with 9 bases left in between. Per the germline V gene, CDR1 is LGHDT and CDR2 is YNNKEL (reference sequence). CDR3 loop: CASSPTYMNTEAFF. Here the CDR3 DNA reads TGTGCCAGCAGCCCTACTTACATGAACACTGAAGCTTTCTTT.

J is TRBJ2-4 and V is TRBV9, with 7 bases fitting TRBD2. The CDR3 is 17 amino acids. Looked up from germline, CDR1 is SGDLS and CDR2 is YYNGEE. With 2 bases clipped from V and 3 bases from J, the junction kept 11 bases outside the gene matches. The CDR3 coding sequence is TGTGCCAGCAGCGTGAGCCGGGACTACCAGAACAAAAACATTCAGTACTTC. Translated: CASSVSRDYQNKNIQYF.

The chain joins TRBV3-1 (or the pseudogene TRBV3-2) to TRBJ2-5; maybe TRBD1 (6 bases). CDR3 length equals 17 residues. Germline assignment: CDR1 LGHDT and CDR2 YNNKEL (reference sequence). V gave up 3 bases and J gave up 1 base, with 18 bases separating them. In DNA, the CDR3 is TGTGCCAGCAGCCAGCTAGACCAGGGGCAGGTCCAAGAGACCCAGTACTTC. It translates to CASSQLDQGQVQETQYF.

The chain carries TRBV7-9 and TRBJ2-3; 8 bases are shared with TRBD1. The CDR3 is 14 amino acids. V was clipped by 3 bases and J by 5 bases; unmatched bases: 4. Germline V CDR1 and CDR2: SEHNR, FQNEAQ (reference sequence). CDR3 protein: CASSFAGGLDTQYF. Written as DNA, the CDR3 is TGTGCCAGCAGCTTTGCAGGGGGCCTAGATACGCAGTATTTT.

The rearrangement joins TRBV3-1 (or the pseudogene TRBV3-2) to TRBJ2-7, with a tentative D call TRBD2 (6 bases). CDR3 size: 14 residues. Trimming pared 3 bases from V and 3 bases from J, leaving 12 bases between. Germline V gene data show CDR1 as LGHDT and CDR2 as YNNKEL (reference sequence). The chain's CDR3 is CASSQGGALYEQYF. The CDR3 DNA reads TGTGCCAGCAGCCAGGGCGGGGCGCTCTACGAGCAGTACTTC.

This chain joins TRBV5-1 and TRBJ2-7; TRBD1 agrees at 8 bases. After removal of 4 bases from V and 7 bases from J, the junction contained 10 bases not matched to a gene. Looked up from germline, CDR1 is SGHRS and CDR2 is YFSETQ. The CDR3 is 14 amino acids. The CDR3 loop reads CASSRGQGNGEQYF. CDR3 coding DNA: TGCGCCAGCAGCCGTGGACAGGGCAACGGGGAGCAGTACTTC.

The chain carries TRBV11-2 and TRBJ2-5, with TRBD2 matching over 13 bases. The CDR3 covers 15 residues. V was clipped by 3 bases and J by 3 bases; unmatched bases: 1. CDR1 is SGHAT, CDR2 FQNNGV, per germline. CDR3 region: CASSFGLAGEETQYF. In DNA, the CDR3 is TGTGCCAGCAGCTTTGGACTAGCGGGGGAAGAGACCCAGTACTTC.

The chain employs TRBV4-1 and TRBJ2-3, with no clear D. The CDR3 contains 16 residues. The germline gives CDR1 MGHRA, CDR2 YSYEKL. Trimming removed 0 bases at V and 7 bases at J, with 17 bases between. The CDR3 region has the DNA TGCGCCAGCAGCCAAGATGGCGCCATGTCGAGGAATACGCAGTATTTT. Translation: CASSQDGAMSRNTQYF.

The CDR3 DNA sequence: TGTGCCAGCAGCTTGGCGGGGGGGGCTGATGAGCAGTTCTTC. Its protein product is CASSLAGGADEQFF. This chain joins TRBV5-4 and TRBJ2-1, with TRBD2 identical over 8 bases. The length of the CDR3 is 14 residues. Germline V gene sequence: CDR1 SGHNT, CDR2 YYREEE (reference sequence). V lost 0 bases to trimming and J lost 8 bases; unmatched junction nucleotides: 4.

The genes are TRBV3-1 (or the pseudogene TRBV3-2) and TRBJ2-2; 9 nucleotides agree with TRBD2. With 4 bases clipped from V and 1 base from J, the junction kept 4 bases outside the gene matches. Looked up from germline, CDR1 is LGHDT and CDR2 is YNNKEL (reference sequence). This CDR3 has 16 residues. The CDR3: CASSRGTSRNTGELFF. The CDR3 nucleotides read TGTGCCAGCAGCCGAGGGACTAGCAGGAACACCGGGGAGCTGTTTTTT.

The chain has TRBV12-3 or TRBV12-4 and TRBJ2-5; D remains unclear. Trimming cost V 5 bases and J 5 bases, with 12 bases left between them. This CDR3 is built from 13 residues. This CDR3 reads CASSPRSGETQYF. The CDR3 coding sequence is TGTGCCAGCAGTCCCAGGTCCGGGGAGACCCAGTACTTC.

This clone was picked up one time. The J gene is TRBJ1-2, the V gene TRBV6-5, with 7 bases identical to TRBD1. The CDR3 sequence is 14 residues long. Trimming removed 6 bases from V and 2 bases from J; junction bases left unmatched: 6. Germline V gene data show CDR1 as MNHEY and CDR2 as SVGAGI. CDR3 sequence (DNA): TGTGCCAGCAGCCAGGGGGGAGTGAACTATGGCTACACCTTC. As protein: CASSQGGVNYGYTF.

The rearrangement joins TRBV27 to TRBJ2-4, with D tentatively TRBD1 or TRBD2 (6 bases each). V lost 2 bases and J 6 bases, leaving 8 bases between the germline ends. The CDR3 consists of 13 residues. The germline V gene encodes CDR1 MNHEY and CDR2 SMNVEV (reference sequence). The CDR3 loop reads CASSLKGGNIQYF. For the CDR3, the DNA is TGTGCCAGCAGTTTAAAGGGGGGAAACATTCAGTACTTC.

The V gene is TRBV11-3, the J gene TRBJ2-5, with 9 nucleotides matching TRBD2. J gave up 2 bases and V 5 bases, and 6 bases lay outside the gene matches. Germline V gene sequence: CDR1 SGHNT, CDR2 YENEEA. This CDR3 is built from 15 residues. This chain's CDR3 is CASSHGTSTQETQYF. CDR3 nucleotides: TGTGCCAGCAGCCATGGGACTAGCACTCAAGAGACCCAGTACTTC.

The DNA of the CDR3 is TGTGCCAGCAGCCTATGGGACGAAGGCTACACCTTC. It translates to CASSLWDEGYTF. The chain couples TRBV5-5 to TRBJ1-2; TRBD1 is a possible D gene (5 bases). CDR1 SGHKS and CDR2 YYEKEE come from the germline V gene (reference sequence). Trimming pared 4 bases from V and 8 bases from J, leaving 12 bases between. The CDR3 is 12 residues long.

The chain recombines TRBV10-3 with TRBJ1-1, with 7 bases aligning to TRBD1. This CDR3 has 13 amino acids. V trimming: 3 bases; J trimming: 5 bases; junction bases outside the gene matches: 3. The germline gives CDR1 ENHRY, CDR2 SYGVKD. Written as DNA, the CDR3 is TGTGCCATCAGTGACAGGGGGGATACTGAAGCTTTCTTT. This encodes CAISDRGDTEAFF.

This clone has a handful of counts. The CDR3 DNA follows: TGTGCCAGCAGTCCCGGACCCGTTCAGCCCCAGCATTTT. Its translation: CASSPGPVQPQHF. The chain uses TRBV27 and TRBJ1-5, with D uncertain. The CDR3 loop spans 13 amino acids. CDR1 and CDR2 (germline): MNHEY, SMNVEV (reference sequence). With 5 bases removed from V and 6 bases from J, the gap between germline ends came to 11 bases.

The V call is TRBV19, the J call TRBJ1-1; the D is unclear. This CDR3 contains 15 residues. The germline gives CDR1 LNHDA, CDR2 SQIVND (reference sequence). V lost 4 bases and J 4 bases, leaving 16 bases between the germline ends. CDR3 protein: CASSRGSTKVTEAFF. The CDR3 DNA is TGTGCCAGTAGTAGAGGATCCACAAAGGTCACTGAAGCTTTCTTT. The whole variable domain, remainder taken from reference TRBV19 and TRBJ1-1, is DGGITQSPKYLFRKEGQNVTLSCEQNLNHDAMYWYRQDPGQGLRLIYYSQIVNDFQKGDIAEGYSVSREKKESFPLTVTSAQKNPTAFYLCASSRGSTKVTEAFFGQGTRLTVV.

The V and J genes are TRBV3-1 (or the pseudogene TRBV3-2) and TRBJ2-1; no clear D gene. CDR1 and CDR2 (germline): LGHDT, YNNKEL (reference sequence). Trimming left V 7 bases short and J 3 bases short, with 16 bases between. CDR3 length: 15 residues. CDR3 protein: CASIKPAAHYNEQFF. The CDR3 DNA sequence: TGTGCCAGCATTAAACCGGCAGCACACTACAATGAGCAGTTCTTC.

The rearrangement joins TRBV7-2 to TRBJ2-7, with 11 bases that match TRBD2. Looked up from germline, CDR1 is SGHTA and CDR2 is FQGNSA. This CDR3 is built from 16 residues. J lost 3 bases, V lost 0 bases, and 4 bases had no gene match. The DNA for the CDR3 is TGTGCCAGCAGCTTAGCGCGGCTAGCGGGGGGCTACGAGCAGTACTTC. It codes for CASSLARLAGGYEQYF.

The V call is TRBV11-2, the J call TRBJ2-1; 8 nucleotides agree with TRBD2. Germline V CDR1 and CDR2: SGHAT, FQNNGV. CDR3 length: 16 residues. The V segment lost 1 base and the J segment 8 bases; nucleotides outside the gene matches: 10. CDR3 nucleotide sequence: TGTGCCAGCAGCTTAGCTAACCGCGGGGGGATCGATGAGCAGTTCTTC. Protein sequence: CASSLANRGGIDEQFF.

In its sample, this clone was seen a few times. The chain couples TRBV6-5 to TRBJ1-1; D remains unclear. This CDR3 spans 12 amino acids. Per the germline V gene, CDR1 is MNHEY and CDR2 is SVGAGI. Trimming removed 2 bases at V and 7 bases at J, with 8 bases between. In nucleotides, the CDR3 is TGTGCCAGCAGTTACCCCGGGAATGAAGCTTTCTTT. Encoded protein: CASSYPGNEAFF.

The chain links TRBV7-8 to TRBJ2-5; 9 bases agree with TRBD1. From germline, CDR1 is SGHVS and CDR2 FQNEAQ. There are 16 residues in the CDR3. V lost 5 bases, J lost 5 bases, and 12 bases stayed unmatched. DNA for the CDR3: TGTGCCAGCAGCCCGAATTCCGGGACAGGGAAGGAGACCCAGTACTTC. Its protein is CASSPNSGTGKETQYF.

The rearrangement uses TRBV10-3 and TRBJ1-5; maybe TRBD1 (5 bases). V lost 6 bases and J lost 4, with 10 bases in between. Germline CDR1 is ENHRY and CDR2 is SYGVKD. CDR3 length: 13 residues. Here the CDR3 DNA reads TGTGCCATCAGGGGGACCGAGAATCAGCCCCAGCATTTT. It specifies CAIRGTENQPQHF.

The chain joins TRBV7-9 to TRBJ2-5, with a possible D match to TRBD1 (5 bases). The germline V gene has CDR1 SEHNR and CDR2 FQNEAQ (reference sequence). The CDR3 contains 13 residues. Trimming pared 2 bases from V and 5 bases from J, leaving 9 bases between. Here the CDR3 DNA reads TGTGCCAGCAGCTTATCAGGGTGGGAGACCCAGTACTTC. Its protein is CASSLSGWETQYF.

The chain uses TRBV2 and TRBJ2-3; no definite D call. The germline V gene has CDR1 SNHLY and CDR2 FYNNEI. The CDR3 spans 15 residues. Trimming took 10 bases from V and 1 from J, leaving 18 bases between them. The CDR3 spells CATRLDQTRTDTQYF. The DNA for the CDR3 is TGTGCCACAAGACTTGACCAAACCCGCACAGATACGCAGTATTTT.

This rearrangement joins TRBV4-1 to TRBJ1-5; a weak D match, TRBD1 (5 bases). The CDR3 has 15 residues. Germline V gene lookup returns CDR1 MGHRA and CDR2 YSYEKL. Trimming cost V 5 bases and J 3 bases, with 14 bases left between them. Here the CDR3 DNA reads TGCGCCAGCAGCTATGGACGGGGCCTCAATCAGCCCCAGCATTTT. As protein: CASSYGRGLNQPQHF.